This TCR beta chain is drawn from a study of siplizumab effects on memory and regulatory T cells (dated 2019 in TCRdb). Describing the broader study: The study looked at the effect of siplizumab, an anti-CD2 antibody, on alloreactive T-cell subsets in allogeneic mixed lymphocyte reactions made from human PBMCs. Study-wide conclusions, independent of this receptor: Sequences below about 10^-5 frequency were poorly captured, so only a minor fraction of alloreactive clones could be mapped to unstimulated subsets. Among mappable alloreactive CD4+ clones, the Treg-derived fraction averaged about 70% with siplizumab versus roughly 29% in control reactions. A naive or memory phenotype could not be assigned to roughly 75-95% of proliferating CD4+ or CD8+ clones. Greater diversity appeared to be present in unstimulated naive T cells than in memory T cells, and a substantial contribution to the alloresponse seemed to be made by naive cells. Siplizumab significantly lowered the cumulative frequency of alloreactive sequences that could be traced to unstimulated CD4+ memory T cells. Whether proliferating Tregs from siplizumab cultures actually had suppressive function was not functionally confirmed.

Sorted unstimulated T cells, along with proliferating T cells recovered from mixed lymphocyte reactions, underwent TCRbeta CDR3 sequencing. Fresh whole blood from about ten HLA-typed healthy donors served as the source for isolating PBMCs. To map where alloreactive clones came from, CD4+ regulatory T cells in the unstimulated state were FACS-sorted. To prepare the library, the immunoSEQ multiplex PCR assay was applied. The deep sequencing platform assayed approximately 100,000 TCR templates per sample. Genomic DNA extracted from sorted T cells was the material used for TCRbeta CDR3 sequencing. Regarding the original processing steps: The R programming language was used for clonal analysis of TCRbeta CDR3 data. Alloreactive CD4+ and CD8+ clones were defined by comparing unstimulated samples with post-reaction CFSE-low samples. Alloreactive CD4+ clones were assigned to regulatory or non-regulatory origin by matching sequences to sorted unstimulated Treg and non-Treg repertoires. This is the immuneACCESS table as TCRdb keeps it, with only in-frame sequences that have V and J called. A part of the clones is gone; compared with another copy, unresolved V genes explain less than half, and the rest is unexplained. The DNA gave D and trimming, while V, J and clone size come from that table. The sample yields more than 85,000 clones; around 92% were counted once. Of the sample, roughly 0.78% is held by the ten largest clones.

CDR1 KGHSH and CDR2 LQKENI are derived from the germline V gene. A distance of 8 bases separates the germline ends of V and J, which lose 4 bases and 5 bases respectively. From the cysteine up to the phenylalanine, the CDR3 has a length of 12 residues. CDR3 DNA only is kept here, 36 bases in frame from base 1. Remarks on this clone: It lacks a known antigen. Nothing much larger sits one base from this clone, and base qualities are not available.

This receptor chain uses TRBV18 and TRBJ2-5; there is no confident call for the D gene. The TCR was taken from a human donor in good health. Sequencing was carried out using Tregs sorted from blood. This receptor carries the CDR3 CASSQVGETQYF. In nucleotide form, the sequence is TGTGCCAGCTCACAAGTGGGGGAGACCCAGTACTTC.